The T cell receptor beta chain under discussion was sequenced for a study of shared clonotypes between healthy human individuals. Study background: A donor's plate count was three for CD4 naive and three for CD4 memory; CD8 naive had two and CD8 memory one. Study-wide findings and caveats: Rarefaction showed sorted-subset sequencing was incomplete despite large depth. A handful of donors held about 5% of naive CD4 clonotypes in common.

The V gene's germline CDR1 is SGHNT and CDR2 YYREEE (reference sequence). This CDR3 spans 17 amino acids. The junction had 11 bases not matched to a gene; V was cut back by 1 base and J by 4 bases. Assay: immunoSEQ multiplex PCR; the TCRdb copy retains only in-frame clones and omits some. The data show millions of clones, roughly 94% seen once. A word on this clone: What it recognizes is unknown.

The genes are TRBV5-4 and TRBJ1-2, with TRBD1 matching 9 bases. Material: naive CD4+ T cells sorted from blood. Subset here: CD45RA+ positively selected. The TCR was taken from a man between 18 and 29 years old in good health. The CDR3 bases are TGTGCCAGCAGCTTGAAAGGTCTGACAGGGGGTGGCTATGGCTACACCTTC. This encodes CASSLKGLTGGGYGYTF. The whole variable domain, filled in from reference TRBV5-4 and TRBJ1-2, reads ETGVTQSPTHLIKTRGQQVTLRCSSQSGHNTVSWYQQALGQGPQFIFQYYREEENGRGNFPPRFSGLQFPNYSSELNVNALELDDSALYLCASSLKGLTGGGYGYTFGSGTRLTVV.